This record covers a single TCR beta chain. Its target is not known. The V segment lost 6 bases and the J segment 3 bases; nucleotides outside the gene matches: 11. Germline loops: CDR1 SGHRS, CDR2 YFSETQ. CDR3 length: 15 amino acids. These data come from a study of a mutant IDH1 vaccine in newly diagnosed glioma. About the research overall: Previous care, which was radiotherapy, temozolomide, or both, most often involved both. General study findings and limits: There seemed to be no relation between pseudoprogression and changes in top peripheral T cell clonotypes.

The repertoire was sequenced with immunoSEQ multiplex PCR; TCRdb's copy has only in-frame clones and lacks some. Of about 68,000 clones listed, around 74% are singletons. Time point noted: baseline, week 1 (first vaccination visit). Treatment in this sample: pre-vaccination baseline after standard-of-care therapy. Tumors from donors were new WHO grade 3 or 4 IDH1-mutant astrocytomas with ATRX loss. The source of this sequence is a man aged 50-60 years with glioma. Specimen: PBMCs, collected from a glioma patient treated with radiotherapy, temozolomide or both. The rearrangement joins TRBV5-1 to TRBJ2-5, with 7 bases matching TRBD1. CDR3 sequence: CASTPLTGVEETQYF. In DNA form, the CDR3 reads TGCGCCAGCACTCCCTTAACAGGGGTGGAAGAGACCCAGTACTTC.